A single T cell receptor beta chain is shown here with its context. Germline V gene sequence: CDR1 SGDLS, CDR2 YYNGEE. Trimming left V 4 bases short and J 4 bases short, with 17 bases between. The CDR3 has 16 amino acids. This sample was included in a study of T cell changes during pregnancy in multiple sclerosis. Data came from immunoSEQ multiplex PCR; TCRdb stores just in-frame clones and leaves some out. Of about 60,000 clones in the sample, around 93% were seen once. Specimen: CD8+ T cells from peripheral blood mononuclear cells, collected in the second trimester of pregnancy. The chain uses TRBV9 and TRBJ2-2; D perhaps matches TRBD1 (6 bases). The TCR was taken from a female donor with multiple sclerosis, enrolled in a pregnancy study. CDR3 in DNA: TGTGCCAGCAGCTTAAAACCGGGACATACCACCGGGGAGCTGTTTTTT. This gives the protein CASSLKPGHTTGELFF. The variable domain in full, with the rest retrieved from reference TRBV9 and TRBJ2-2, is DSGVTQTPKHLITATGQRVTLRCSPRSGDLSVYWYQQSLDQGLQFLIQYYNGEERAKGNILERFSAQQFPDLHSELNLSSLELGDSALYFCASSLKPGHTTGELFFGEGSRLTVL.